Each of the 31 T cell receptor beta chains below was sequenced from the same sample in a study of blood T cell repertoires in COVID-19 (TCRdb year 2020). The library was prepared using the immunoSEQ multiplex PCR assay. TCRdb obtained this table from immuneACCESS and retained in-frame rearrangements with V and J assigned. These tables miss some clones; where compared with another copy, unresolved V genes account for less than half of the shortfall, and the remainder is unexplained. This sample is represented by about 220,000 clones; about 90% of them were singletons. The leading ten clones occupy 1.5% to 2% of the sample. Material: peripheral blood. The receptors stem from a man aged 40-49 years with active or convalescent COVID-19.

J is TRBJ2-5 and V is TRBV7-2, with 8 bases that match TRBD1. Trimming at V came to 4 bases and at J to 2 bases, leaving 3 bases not matched to a gene. Germline V gene sequence: CDR1 SGHTA, CDR2 FQGNSA. This CDR3 region has 14 residues. The CDR3 spells CASSSTGEQETQYF. The DNA for the CDR3 is TGTGCCAGCAGCTCGACAGGGGAACAAGAGACCCAGTACTTC.

The V call is TRBV30, the J call TRBJ1-4; D possibly corresponds to TRBD1 (6 bases). The V and J ends lost 2 bases and 4 bases respectively, with 14 bases between them. CDR1 GTSNPN and CDR2 SVGIG come from the germline V gene (reference sequence). The CDR3 contains 15 residues. CDR3 sequence: CAWSSRGALNEKLFF. The DNA for the CDR3 is TGTGCCTGGAGTTCTCGGGGGGCCCTTAATGAAAAACTGTTTTTT.

The rearrangement joins TRBV6-5 to TRBJ1-4; D is perhaps TRBD1 (5 bases). CDR3 size: 14 residues. Trimming shortened V by 6 bases and J by 7 bases, and 15 bases separated the two germline ends. In germline, CDR1 is MNHEY, CDR2 SVGAGI. Here the CDR3 reads CASSLSGFGEKLFF. CDR3 DNA sequence: TGTGCCAGCAGCTTGTCAGGGTTCGGTGAAAAACTGTTTTTT.

The chain carries TRBV5-6 and TRBJ2-1; D may be TRBD2 (5 bases). The CDR3 sequence is 15 residues long. From germline, CDR1 is SGHDT and CDR2 YYEEEE. V shed 5 bases and J shed 0 bases, with 12 bases lying between them. The CDR3 DNA sequence: TGTGCCAGCAGTGGAGGACCGAGCTCCTACAATGAGCAGTTCTTC. Translated, it gives CASSGGPSSYNEQFF.

This CDR3 is CSGDNRGNNEQFF. The CDR3 coding sequence is TGCAGTGGCGACAACCGGGGGAACAATGAGCAGTTCTTC. The chain has TRBV29-1 and TRBJ2-1; tentatively, D is TRBD2 (6 bases). CDR1 is SQVTM and CDR2 is ANQGSEA in the germline V gene. The CDR3 is 13 amino acids.

This clone was observed a single time. The chain joins TRBV28 to TRBJ2-1; 9 positions agree with TRBD1. Germline CDR1 is MDHEN and CDR2 is SYDVKM. V lost 4 bases and J lost 8; bases outside the gene matches: 3. CDR3 length equals 13 residues. The CDR3 is CASSWDRVDEQFF. The CDR3 nucleotides are TGTGCCAGCAGTTGGGACAGGGTCGATGAGCAGTTCTTC.

This clone showed up just once. This chain joins TRBV28 and TRBJ2-7; D is possibly TRBD1 (5 bases). This CDR3 has 12 residues. The V end was cut by 2 bases, the J end by 7 bases, with 9 bases between. Per the germline V gene, CDR1 is MDHEN and CDR2 is SYDVKM. In DNA, the CDR3 is TGTGCCAGCAGTTTAAGGGGTCGGGAGCAGTACTTC. The encoded protein is CASSLRGREQYF.

V usage is TRBV5-1 and J usage is TRBJ2-7; 13 nucleotides line up with TRBD2. Germline-derived CDR1 and CDR2 are SGHRS and YFSETQ. This CDR3 spans 21 amino acids. J gave up 4 bases and V 0 bases, and 19 bases lay outside the gene matches. The CDR3 DNA reads as TGCGCCAGCAGCTTGGTTGCCTTGGGACAATGGACTAGCGGGAGTTCTTACGAGCAGTACTTC. It is translated as CASSLVALGQWTSGSSYEQYF.

CDR3 coding DNA: TGCAGCGTTGTGTCCCCCCAGAAGAACTATGGCTACACCTTC. Amino acid sequence: CSVVSPQKNYGYTF. The chain employs TRBV29-1 and TRBJ1-2; D not resolved. V was shortened by 4 bases and J by 2 bases, with 14 bases between the two germline ends. The CDR3 is made up of 14 amino acids. CDR1 and CDR2 from the germline V gene are SQVTM and ANQGSEA.

The genes are TRBV4-1 and TRBJ1-5; perhaps TRBD1 as D (6 bases). Between the trimmed V and J ends, which lost 4 bases and 3 bases, there was a span of 16 bases. CDR1 is MGHRA, CDR2 YSYEKL, per germline. The CDR3 is 16 residues long. The CDR3 DNA sequence: TGCGCCAGCAGCCCACTATGGACAGTCTCCAATCAGCCCCAGCATTTT. Translated, it gives CASSPLWTVSNQPQHF.

The chain links TRBV5-4 to TRBJ1-2; 9 positions match TRBD1. V shed 4 bases and J 6 bases; nucleotides not matched to a gene: 7. CDR1 SGHNT and CDR2 YYREEE come from the germline V gene (reference sequence). CDR3 length: 14 residues. Here the CDR3 reads CASSEDRGLNGYTF. The DNA of the CDR3 is TGTGCCAGCAGCGAGGACAGGGGCCTTAATGGCTACACCTTC.

This clone is a singleton in its sample. The rearrangement links TRBV4-1 to TRBJ2-6, with TRBD1 matching over 9 bases. Unmatched junction bases numbered 12, after V lost 5 bases and J lost 4 bases. The germline V gene encodes CDR1 MGHRA and CDR2 YSYEKL. The CDR3 sequence is 18 residues long. The CDR3 loop reads CASSVGSGQGSGANVLTF. For the CDR3, the DNA is TGCGCCAGCAGCGTCGGTTCGGGACAGGGTTCCGGGGCCAACGTCCTGACTTTC.

This chain joins TRBV28 and TRBJ1-2; D perhaps matches TRBD1 (6 bases). The CDR3 contains 15 residues. Germline V CDR1 and CDR2: MDHEN, SYDVKM. V lost 2 bases and J lost 7, with 17 bases in between. The CDR3 DNA follows: TGTGCCAGCAGTTTAGGGACACGGAGGACGAGTGGCTACACCTTC. This gives the protein CASSLGTRRTSGYTF.

The J gene is TRBJ1-2, the V gene TRBV9; D call uncertain. CDR1 is SGDLS, CDR2 YYNGEE, per germline. The CDR3 spans 16 residues. The ends were cut back, 4 bases at V and 4 bases at J, with 20 bases in the middle. The CDR3 region has the DNA TGTGCCAGCAGCAATCCTGTTTACAAGGAGCTCTATGGCTACACCTTC. Translating gives CASSNPVYKELYGYTF. The complete variable domain, with remaining parts taken from reference TRBV9 and TRBJ1-2, reads DSGVTQTPKHLITATGQRVTLRCSPRSGDLSVYWYQQSLDQGLQFLIQYYNGEERAKGNILERFSAQQFPDLHSELNLSSLELGDSALYFCASSNPVYKELYGYTFGSGTRLTVV.

Regarding this clone: At the DNA level, this CDR3 is encoded by other sequences in the same sample as well. The chain uses TRBV7-8 and TRBJ1-1, with D hard to call. V lost 4 bases to trimming and J lost 0 bases, with 6 bases between them. The CDR3 is 13 amino acids. Germline CDR1 SGHVS, CDR2 FQNEAQ. CDR3 region: CASSSYMNTEAFF. The CDR3, as DNA: TGTGCCAGCAGCTCGTACATGAACACTGAAGCTTTCTTT.

The rearrangement joins TRBV28 to TRBJ2-2; 10 nucleotides align to TRBD2. CDR1 is MDHEN and CDR2 is SYDVKM in the germline V gene. The CDR3 extends over 15 amino acids. V lost 7 bases and J lost 2; bases outside the gene matches: 4. The CDR3 reads CASTAGGPNTGELFF. The CDR3 nucleotides are TGTGCCAGCACAGCGGGGGGGCCTAACACCGGGGAGCTGTTTTTT.

CDR3 in amino acids: CASSFSGRASYEQYF. In DNA, the CDR3 is TGTGCCAGCAGTTTTAGCGGGAGGGCCTCCTACGAGCAGTACTTC. The chain is built from TRBV6-5 and TRBJ2-7; 11 bases are a match to TRBD2. Trimming at V came to 4 bases and at J to 0 bases, leaving 2 bases not matched to a gene. The CDR3 is 15 amino acids. Germline CDR1 is MNHEY and CDR2 is SVGAGI.

This sequence joins TRBV5-1 and TRBJ2-3; D might be TRBD1 (5 bases). The V end was cut by 7 bases, the J end by 2 bases, with 14 bases between. The CDR3 sequence is 14 residues long. Germline assignment: CDR1 SGHRS and CDR2 YFSETQ. CDR3 amino acids: CASSDRGVTDTQYF. In nucleotides, the CDR3 is TGCGCCAGCTCGGATAGGGGCGTCACAGATACGCAGTATTTT. Drawing the rest from reference TRBV5-1 and TRBJ2-3, the complete variable domain is KAGVTQTPRYLIKTRGQQVTLSCSPISGHRSVSWYQQTPGQGLQFLFEYFSETQRNKGNFPGRFSGRQFSNSRSEMNVSTLELGDSALYLCASSDRGVTDTQYFGPGTRLTVL.

CDR3 sequence reads: CASSLDRGVGHEQYF. CDR3 nucleotides: TGCGCCAGCAGCTTGGACAGGGGGGTCGGCCACGAGCAGTACTTC. This chain uses TRBV5-1 with TRBJ2-7; 8 bases align to TRBD1. Per the germline V gene, CDR1 is SGHRS and CDR2 is YFSETQ. Trimming took 0 bases from V and 5 from J; bases not matched to a gene: 7. The CDR3 runs to 15 residues.

The chain employs TRBV4-2 and TRBJ1-1; D unclear. CDR3 length equals 15 residues. Germline CDR1 reads LGHNA; CDR2 reads YNFKEQ. Trimming removed 0 bases from V and 1 base from J, with 9 bases in between. CDR3 in DNA: TGTGCCAGCAGCCAAGAAGCCACGTCGAACACTGAAGCTTTCTTT. It translates to CASSQEATSNTEAFF.

The chain employs TRBV27 and TRBJ1-1; perhaps TRBD1 as D (6 bases). Germline assignment: CDR1 MNHEY and CDR2 SMNVEV (reference sequence). Trimming took 6 bases from V and 5 from J, leaving 16 bases between them. There are 14 residues in the CDR3. CDR3 in DNA: TGTGCCAGCAGCTCGGGGCCAGGGGTGACTGAAGCTTTCTTT. This codes for CASSSGPGVTEAFF.

The gene calls are TRBV3-1 (or the pseudogene TRBV3-2) and TRBJ1-2, with 7 bases matching TRBD1. The CDR3 runs 12 residues. Germline CDR1 LGHDT, CDR2 YNNKEL (reference sequence). Trimming removed 5 bases from V and 6 bases from J; junction bases left unmatched: 3. The CDR3, as DNA: TGTGCCAGCAGCAGGGGGCCGAATGGCTACACCTTC. It codes for CASSRGPNGYTF.

This chain joins TRBV6-2 or TRBV6-3 and TRBJ2-4; 10 nucleotides align to TRBD1. From germline, CDR1 is MNHEY and CDR2 SVGEGT. After removal of 4 bases from V and 5 bases from J, the junction contained 20 bases not matched to a gene. This CDR3 region has 20 residues. For the CDR3, the DNA is TGTGCCAGCAGTTCAAGTATTCTCCGGGACAGGGGAGCCCTACAAAACATTCAGTACTTC. Translated, it gives CASSSSILRDRGALQNIQYF.

This clone appeared a single time. V gene TRBV6-5 combines with J gene TRBJ1-5; D is undetermined. Per germline, CDR1 MNHEY and CDR2 SVGAGI. The CDR3 contains 15 residues. V dropped 7 bases and J dropped 3 bases, with 16 bases sitting between them. The CDR3 loop is CASTAGLTPNQPQHF. For the CDR3, the DNA is TGTGCCAGCACCGCGGGTCTTACCCCCAATCAGCCCCAGCATTTT.

This clone was observed a single time. The rearrangement links TRBV5-1 to TRBJ2-5, with D maybe TRBD2 (6 bases). The length of the CDR3 is 14 residues. V was shortened by 0 bases and J by 3 bases, with 9 bases between the two germline ends. The germline V gene has CDR1 SGHRS and CDR2 YFSETQ. The CDR3 region is CASSLDRREETQYF. CDR3 nucleotide sequence: TGCGCCAGCAGCTTGGACAGGAGGGAAGAGACCCAGTACTTC.

The chain couples TRBV9 to TRBJ1-4; D possibly corresponds to TRBD1 (6 bases). Germline V gene sequence: CDR1 SGDLS, CDR2 YYNGEE. The length of the CDR3 is 16 residues. The germline V and J ends were trimmed by 4 bases and 0 bases, with 13 bases remaining between them. CDR3 region: CASSIGQRATNEKLFF. CDR3 coding DNA: TGTGCCAGCAGCATAGGACAGCGTGCAACTAATGAAAAACTGTTTTTT.

This clone was counted a single time. The chain recombines TRBV4-2 with TRBJ2-7; D is possibly TRBD1 (6 bases). V was pared by 0 bases and J by 4 bases, with 13 bases between. Per the germline V gene, CDR1 is LGHNA and CDR2 is YNFKEQ. There are 15 residues in the CDR3. The CDR3 DNA reads TGTGCCAGCAGCCAAGATCTAGGGACACAGTACGAGCAGTACTTC. It yields the protein CASSQDLGTQYEQYF.

This chain joins TRBV9 and TRBJ1-1; D might be TRBD1 (6 bases). Trimming pared 2 bases from V and 2 bases from J, leaving 10 bases between. Germline V CDR1 and CDR2: SGDLS, YYNGEE. The CDR3 has 14 amino acids. The CDR3 region is CASSVTGQNTEAFF. The CDR3 bases are TGTGCCAGCAGCGTCACAGGGCAAAACACTGAAGCTTTCTTT.

V usage is TRBV28 and J usage is TRBJ1-1, with TRBD1 identical over 12 bases. Germline values: CDR1 MDHEN, CDR2 SYDVKM. With 6 bases clipped from V and 0 bases from J, the junction kept 11 bases outside the gene matches. The CDR3 extends over 18 amino acids. The CDR3 reads CASRRLGTGGSMNTEAFF. CDR3 nucleotide sequence: TGTGCCAGCAGACGCCTCGGGACAGGGGGCTCCATGAACACTGAAGCTTTCTTT. Based on the CDR3 plus reference TRBV28 and TRBJ1-1, the full variable domain is DVKVTQSSRYLVKRTGEKVFLECVQDMDHENMFWYRQDPGLGLRLIYFSYDVKMKEKGDIPEGYSVSREKKERFSLILESASTNQTSMYLCASRRLGTGGSMNTEAFFGQGTRLTVV.

A single count supports this clone. The chain has TRBV7-8 and TRBJ1-5; 7 bases map to TRBD1. After removal of 0 bases from V and 7 bases from J, the junction contained 9 bases not matched to a gene. The CDR3 sequence is 16 residues long. Germline V lookup: CDR1 SGHVS, CDR2 FQNEAQ. The CDR3 sequence is CASSLADGTGDQPQHF. The CDR3 DNA sequence: TGTGCCAGCAGCTTAGCTGACGGAACAGGGGACCAGCCCCAGCATTTT.

This chain uses TRBV28 with TRBJ1-3; unclear D gene. V gave up 2 bases and J gave up 3 bases, with 11 bases separating them. This CDR3 contains 15 residues. Germline lookup yields CDR1 MDHEN and CDR2 SYDVKM. This chain's CDR3 is CASSLRPRGGNTIYF. In nucleotides, the CDR3 is TGTGCCAGCAGTTTAAGGCCCCGGGGTGGAAACACCATATATTTT.